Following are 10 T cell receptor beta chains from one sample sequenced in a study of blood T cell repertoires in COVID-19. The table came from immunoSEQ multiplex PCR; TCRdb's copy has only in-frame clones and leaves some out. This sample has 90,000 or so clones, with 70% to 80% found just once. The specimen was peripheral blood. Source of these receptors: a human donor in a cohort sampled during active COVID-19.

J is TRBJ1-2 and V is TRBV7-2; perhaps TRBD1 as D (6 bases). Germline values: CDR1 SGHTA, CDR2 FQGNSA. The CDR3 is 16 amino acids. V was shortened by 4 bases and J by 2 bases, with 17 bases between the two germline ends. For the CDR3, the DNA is TGTGCCAGCAGCTCGCCCACGGGGCAGGGGAACTATGGCTACACCTTC. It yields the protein CASSSPTGQGNYGYTF.

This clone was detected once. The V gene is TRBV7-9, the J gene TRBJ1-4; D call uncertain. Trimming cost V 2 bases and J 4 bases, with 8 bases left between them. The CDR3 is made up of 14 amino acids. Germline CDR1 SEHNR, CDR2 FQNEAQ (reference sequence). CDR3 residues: CASSLTPVNEKLFF. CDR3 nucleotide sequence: TGTGCCAGCAGCTTAACCCCGGTTAATGAAAAACTGTTTTTT.

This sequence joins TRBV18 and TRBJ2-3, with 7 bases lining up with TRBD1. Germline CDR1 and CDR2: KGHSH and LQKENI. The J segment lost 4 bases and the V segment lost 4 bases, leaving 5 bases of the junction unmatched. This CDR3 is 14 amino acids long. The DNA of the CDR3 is TGTGCCAGCTCACAGTACAGGGGTTCAGATACGCAGTATTTT. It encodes CASSQYRGSDTQYF.

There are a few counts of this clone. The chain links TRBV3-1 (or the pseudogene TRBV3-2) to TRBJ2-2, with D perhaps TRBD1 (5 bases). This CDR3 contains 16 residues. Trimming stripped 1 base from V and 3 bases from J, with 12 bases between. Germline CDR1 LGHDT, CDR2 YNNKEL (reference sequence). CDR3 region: CASSQGQGWDTGELFF. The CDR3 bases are TGTGCCAGCAGCCAAGGGCAGGGATGGGACACCGGGGAGCTGTTTTTT.

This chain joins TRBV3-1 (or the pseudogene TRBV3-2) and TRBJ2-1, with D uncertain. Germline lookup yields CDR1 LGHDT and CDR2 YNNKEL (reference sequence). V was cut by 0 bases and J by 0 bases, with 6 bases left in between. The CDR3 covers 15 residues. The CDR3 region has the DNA TGTGCCAGCAGCCAAGACACGGTCTCCTACAATGAGCAGTTCTTC. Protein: CASSQDTVSYNEQFF.

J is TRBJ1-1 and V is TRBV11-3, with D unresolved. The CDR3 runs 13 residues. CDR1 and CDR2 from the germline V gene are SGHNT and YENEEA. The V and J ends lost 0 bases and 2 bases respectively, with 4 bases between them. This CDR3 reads CASSLETNTEAFF. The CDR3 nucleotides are TGTGCCAGCAGCTTAGAGACAAACACTGAAGCTTTCTTT.

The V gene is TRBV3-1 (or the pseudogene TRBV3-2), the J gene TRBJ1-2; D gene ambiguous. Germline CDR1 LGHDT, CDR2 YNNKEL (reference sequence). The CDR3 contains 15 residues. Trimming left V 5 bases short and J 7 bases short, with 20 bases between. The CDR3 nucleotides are TGTGCCAGCAGCTTAAGGGCGGGTGTCGGCGGTGGCTACACCTTC. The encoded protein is CASSLRAGVGGGYTF.

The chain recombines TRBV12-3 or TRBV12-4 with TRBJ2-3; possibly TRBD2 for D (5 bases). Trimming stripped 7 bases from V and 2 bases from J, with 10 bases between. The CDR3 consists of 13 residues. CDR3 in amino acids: CASMRADTDTQYF. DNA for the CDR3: TGTGCCAGCATGCGGGCCGACACAGATACGCAGTATTTT.

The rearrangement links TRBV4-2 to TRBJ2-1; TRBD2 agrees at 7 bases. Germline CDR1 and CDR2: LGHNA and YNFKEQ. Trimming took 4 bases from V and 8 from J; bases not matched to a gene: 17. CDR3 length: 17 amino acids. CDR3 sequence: CASSPGIVMGGPDEQFF. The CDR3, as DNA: TGTGCCAGCAGCCCTGGAATAGTGATGGGAGGGCCCGATGAGCAGTTCTTC.

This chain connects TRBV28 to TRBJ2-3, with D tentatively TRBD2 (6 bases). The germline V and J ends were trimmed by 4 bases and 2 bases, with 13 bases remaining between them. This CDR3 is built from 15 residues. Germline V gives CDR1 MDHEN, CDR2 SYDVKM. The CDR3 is CASSSGLPLTDTQYF. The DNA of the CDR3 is TGTGCCAGCAGTTCCGGACTACCCCTCACAGATACGCAGTATTTT.